This is a list of T cell receptor beta chains from one sample in a study of CD8+ T cells in alopecia areata. Sequenced by immunoSEQ multiplex PCR; TCRdb stores in-frame clones only, minus some. This sample has approximately 190,000 clones, with 55% to 75% found just once. Sample: CD4+ T cells sorted from blood, taken at week 24, from a patient treated with tofacitinib. The receptors were gathered from a human donor with alopecia areata. The CDR3 runs from the conserved cysteine through the conserved F or W. A D gene is named only where the DNA matches it firmly. A clone size is listed for some rows: how often the clone was seen (once, few, many), or a class if it is expanded.

D | J | size | V | DNA | CDR3
- | TRBJ1-2 | few | TRBV23-1 | TGTGGGGGCTATGGCTACACCTTC | CGGYGYTF
TRBD1 | TRBJ2-7 | - | TRBV18 | TGTGCCGGTGCCGGGACAGAGAACTCCTACGAGCAGTACTTC | CAGAGTENSYEQYF
- | TRBJ2-7 | few | TRBV5-1 | TGCGCCAGCAGCTTGGAGGGGGGCTACGAGCAGTACTTC | CASSLEGGYEQYF
- | TRBJ1-1 | few | TRBV7-9 | TGTGCCAGCAGCTTAGATCTTGCAGGGACGGACACTGAAGCTTTCTTT | CASSLDLAGTDTEAFF
TRBD2 | TRBJ2-1 | - | TRBV15 | TGTGCCACCAGCAGCCGGACTAGCGGGGGGGCTTGGAATGAGCAGTTCTTC | CATSSRTSGGAWNEQFF
TRBD1 | TRBJ1-1 | - | TRBV5-1 | TGCGCCAGCAGCTCGGGACAGGGAGGCACTGAAGCTTTCTTT | CASSSGQGGTEAFF
TRBD1 | TRBJ2-7 | - | TRBV7-2 | TGTGCCAGCAGCTTAGGTTGGACAGGGGGGACCCACGAGCAGTACTTC | CASSLGWTGGTHEQYF
- | TRBJ1-3 | few | TRBV2 | TGTGCCAGCAGGTTCTCTGGAAACACCATATATTTT | CASRFSGNTIYF
- | TRBJ2-5 | - | TRBV15 | TGTGCCACCAGCAGCAGGAGACAAGAGACCCAGTACTTC | CATSSRRQETQYF
TRBD2 | TRBJ2-1 | - | TRBV19 | TGTGCCAGTAGTCGAGGTAGCGGGAGGGATGAGCAGTTCTTC | CASSRGSGRDEQFF
- | TRBJ2-6 | - | TRBV28 | TGTGCCAGCGAAAAGCGGCCCAACGTCCTGACTTTC | CASEKRPNVLTF
TRBD1 | TRBJ1-5 | medium-sized | TRBV2 | TGTGCCAGCAGTCCCCAGGGGGCCCAGCCCCAGCATTTT | CASSPQGAQPQHF
- | TRBJ1-6 | few | TRBV9 | TGTGCCAGCAGCGCGGAACCCAATTCACCCCTCCACTTT | CASSAEPNSPLHF
- | TRBJ1-1 | once | TRBV29-1 | TGCAGCGTCGCAATACCGGGGCCGAACACTGAAGCTTTCTTT | CSVAIPGPNTEAFF
- | TRBJ1-2 | - | TRBV5-4 | TGTGCCAGCAGCCCGGGGACCCGTGACTATGGCTACACCTTC | CASSPGTRDYGYTF
- | TRBJ2-7 | - | TRBV7-8 | TGTGCCAGCAACCGAGGACCCGGGGGATACGAGCAGTACTTC | CASNRGPGGYEQYF
- | TRBJ1-2 | - | TRBV29-1 | TGCAGCGTTGGATTGGGGGCAGACTACACCTTC | CSVGLGADYTF
TRBD1 | TRBJ2-6 | - | TRBV5-8 | TGTGCCAGCAGCTGGGACCGGGACAGTGTATCGGGAGGGGCCAACGTCCTGACTTTC | CASSWDRDSVSGGANVLTF
TRBD2 | TRBJ2-1 | - | TRBV6-5 | TGTGCCAGCAGTCGTACTAGCGGGGGAACGCAGTTCTTC | CASSRTSGGTQFF
TRBD2 | TRBJ2-7 | once | TRBV7-2 | TGTGCCAGCAGGCCCGGACTAGCGGGACTTTTCTACGAGCAGTACTTC | CASRPGLAGLFYEQYF
- | TRBJ2-2 | - | TRBV4-2 | TGTGCCAGCAGCCAACCATTGGGGGCGGGCACCGGGGAGCTGTTTTTT | CASSQPLGAGTGELFF
TRBD1 | TRBJ1-1 | few | TRBV5-1 | TGCGCCAGCAGCCCGGAGGGACAGTCGAACACTGAAGCTTTCTTT | CASSPEGQSNTEAFF
- | TRBJ2-5 | few | TRBV9 | TGTGCCAGCAGCCCCCGGACAGGGGGTTGGCTAGCGGGGGGAAGAAACCAAGAGACCCAGTACTTC | CASSPRTGGWLAGGRNQETQYF
- | TRBJ1-6 | - | TRBV7-9 | TGTGCCAGCAGCCCGCGAGGAACAGGGCCATCCTCACCCCTCCACTTT | CASSPRGTGPSSPLHF
TRBD1 | TRBJ1-4 | - | TRBV4-1 | TGCGCCAGCACCCCAGAAGTAGGGGGCCGAGGTGAAAAACTGTTTTTT | CASTPEVGGRGEKLFF
TRBD2 | TRBJ2-1 | few | TRBV28 | TGTGCCAGCAGTTTATTCCGGGAGGCAGACTACAATGAGCAGTTCTTC | CASSLFREADYNEQFF
- | TRBJ1-4 | - | TRBV5-1 | TGCGCCAGCAGCTCACAGGATTCTAATGAAAAACTGTTTTTT | CASSSQDSNEKLFF
- | TRBJ1-2 | once | TRBV13 | TGTGCCAGCAGCTTAGGCCTCCAGGGAGGTACTAACTATGGCTACACCTTC | CASSLGLQGGTNYGYTF
TRBD1 | TRBJ1-1 | few | TRBV5-1 | TGCGCCAGCAGCCGTTCCGGGACAGACACCACTGAAGCTTTCTTT | CASSRSGTDTTEAFF
TRBD1 | TRBJ1-6 | - | TRBV23-1 | TGCGCCAGCAGTCAATGGGACAGGAATAATTCACCCCTCCACTTT | CASSQWDRNNSPLHF
TRBD2 | TRBJ2-1 | - | TRBV5-1 | TGCGCCAGCAGCTTACAACCTAGCGGGGGAAATGAGCAGTTCTTC | CASSLQPSGGNEQFF
- | TRBJ1-5 | - | TRBV5-1 | TGCGCCAGCTCTAAGGCCCAGGGTGATCAGCCCCAGCATTTT | CASSKAQGDQPQHF
- | TRBJ2-1 | - | TRBV20-1 | TGCAGTGCTCCCAAGACGAATGAGCAGTTCTTC | CSAPKTNEQFF
- | TRBJ1-6 | - | TRBV29-1 | TGCAGCGTTGAAGTCCAGAAGAATTCACCCCTCCACTTT | CSVEVQKNSPLHF
TRBD2 | TRBJ2-5 | - | TRBV5-1 | TGCGCCAGCAGCCCCGGGACTAGCGGTCAAGAGACCCAGTACTTC | CASSPGTSGQETQYF
- | TRBJ2-7 | - | TRBV6-5 | TGTGCCAGCAGTTACTCGCCAAAAACCTACGAGCAGTACTTC | CASSYSPKTYEQYF
TRBD1 | TRBJ2-5 | - | TRBV2 | TGTGCCGGGGACAGGGACCAAGAGACCCAGTACTTC | CAGDRDQETQYF
- | TRBJ2-5 | few | TRBV18 | TGTGCCAGCTCACCCATCCCTGGAGAGACCCAGTACTTC | CASSPIPGETQYF
TRBD1 | TRBJ1-4 | few | TRBV2 | TGTGCCAGCAAGGGATGGACAGGACAAGGAGAAAAACTGTTTTTT | CASKGWTGQGEKLFF
- | TRBJ2-7 | once | TRBV2 | TGTGCCAGCAGACTGGGGCCCTACGAGCAGTACTTC | CASRLGPYEQYF
- | TRBJ2-5 | - | TRBV29-1 | TGCAGCGTTGACAGGGGTGTCGGGGAGACCCAGTACTTC | CSVDRGVGETQYF
- | TRBJ2-7 | - | TRBV7-2 | TGTGCCAGCAGCCCAGGAGCCGGACAGACCTACGAGCAGTACTTC | CASSPGAGQTYEQYF
- | TRBJ2-3 | - | TRBV4-1 | TGCGCCAGCAGCCAATCAGCGGAGGGGGATACGCAGTATTTT | CASSQSAEGDTQYF
- | TRBJ1-2 | - | TRBV5-1 | TGCGCCAGCAGCTTGGCCGGATTTGGCAGAAACCCCTTCGGCTACACCTTC | CASSLAGFGRNPFGYTF
- | TRBJ2-1 | - | TRBV29-1 | TGCAGCGTTGAAGATAGGGGAAAAAATGAGCAGTTCTTC | CSVEDRGKNEQFF
- | TRBJ2-1 | few | TRBV7-9 | TGTGCCAGCAGCTTAGCCCTAGATGGCAATGAGCAGTTCTTC | CASSLALDGNEQFF
- | TRBJ2-1 | - | TRBV5-1 | TGCGCCAGCAACCGGGACCCAACGGGCAATGAGCAGTTCTTC | CASNRDPTGNEQFF
TRBD1 | TRBJ1-5 | - | TRBV6-6 | TGTGCCAGCAGGAGACAGGGCGGACAGCCCCAGCATTTT | CASRRQGGQPQHF
- | TRBJ2-1 | - | TRBV29-1 | TGCAGCGTTACCCTAGCCATTGGTAATGAGCAGTTCTTC | CSVTLAIGNEQFF
- | TRBJ2-6 | - | TRBV7-2 | TGTGCCAGCAGCGTAACAGTCTCTGGGGCCAACGTCCTGACTTTC | CASSVTVSGANVLTF
- | TRBJ2-3 | - | TRBV5-4 | TGTGCCAGCACCAAAACCTCGGGGGCGCGCACAGATACGCAGTATTTT | CASTKTSGARTDTQYF
- | TRBJ2-5 | - | TRBV27 | TGTGCCAGCAGTTTAGGCGGCAGTACTCCGGGGACCCAGTACTTC | CASSLGGSTPGTQYF
- | TRBJ2-1 | - | TRBV15 | TGTGCCACCAGCAGGGTCGAACTAGGCAATGAGCAGTTCTTC | CATSRVELGNEQFF
- | TRBJ2-2 | once | TRBV5-1 | TGCGCCAGCAGCTTGGTTGCAGGGACCGGGGAGCTGTTTTTT | CASSLVAGTGELFF
- | TRBJ2-1 | - | TRBV7-3 | TGTGCCAGCAGCTTAACGGCGGAATACAATGAGCAGTTCTTC | CASSLTAEYNEQFF